Shown below are 26 T cell receptor beta chains from a single sample sequenced in a study of T cell responses to AZD1222 COVID-19 vaccine. TCRdb's copy holds only in-frame clones and misses some; the assay was immunoSEQ multiplex PCR. The table shows around 160,000 clones, with 92% occurring only once. The source material was peripheral blood, sampled 28 days after the second AZD1222 dose. The receptors originated from an adult who received the AZD1222 COVID-19 vaccine.

The V gene is TRBV28, the J gene TRBJ2-5, with D possibly being TRBD1 (6 bases). V was clipped by 7 bases and J by 6 bases, with 18 bases between them. The CDR3 is made up of 14 amino acids. Germline V lookup: CDR1 MDHEN, CDR2 SYDVKM. The CDR3 region has the DNA TGTGCCAGCACCCAGGGACAAGTTGGTAAGACCCAGTACTTC. It encodes CASTQGQVGKTQYF.

The chain carries TRBV27 and TRBJ2-2; weak D call: TRBD2 (5 bases). V gave up 2 bases and J gave up 1 base, with 14 bases separating them. This CDR3 is 17 amino acids long. Germline V gene lookup returns CDR1 MNHEY and CDR2 SMNVEV (reference sequence). The CDR3 nucleotides read TGTGCCAGCAGTTTAGGGCTCTATCGGGAGAACACCGGGGAGCTGTTTTTT. It is translated as CASSLGLYRENTGELFF.

This chain uses TRBV11-3 with TRBJ2-3; the match to TRBD2 covers 11 bases. V lost 5 bases and J lost 7; bases outside the gene matches: 11. The CDR3 spans 16 residues. Germline CDR1 reads SGHNT; CDR2 reads YENEEA. The CDR3 protein is CASSENSGGARYTQYF. CDR3 nucleotides: TGTGCCAGCAGCGAGAATAGCGGGGGGGCCAGGTATACGCAGTATTTT.

This clone showed up just a few times. The V and J genes are TRBV5-6 and TRBJ1-5; TRBD1 matches at 7 bases. The CDR3 length is 16 residues. J lost 1 base, V lost 0 bases, and 4 bases had no gene match. The germline V gene has CDR1 SGHDT and CDR2 YYEEEE. DNA for the CDR3: TGTGCCAGCAGCTTGGAGGGGGCAGGGAGCAATCAGCCCCAGCATTTT. Its protein is CASSLEGAGSNQPQHF.

The CDR3 is CASSQGPLGTSGGHIRDTQYF. The CDR3 DNA is TGTGCCAGCAGCCAAGGACCCCTAGGGACTAGCGGGGGGCATATTAGAGATACGCAGTATTTT. The J gene is TRBJ2-3, the V gene TRBV3-1 (or the pseudogene TRBV3-2); TRBD2 matches 15 bases. This CDR3 is 21 amino acids long. Germline trimming cut 1 base from V and 5 bases from J; bases unmatched to any gene: 16. Germline assignment: CDR1 LGHDT and CDR2 YNNKEL (reference sequence).

This clone was seen a single time. V is TRBV2 and J is TRBJ1-6, with D unclear. This CDR3 comprises 14 residues. Germline CDR1 SNHLY, CDR2 FYNNEI. V gave up 10 bases and J gave up 0 bases, with 10 bases separating them. The CDR3 DNA is TGTGCCACTGGACGTGCCTCCTATAATTCACCCCTCCACTTT. Protein: CATGRASYNSPLHF.

At least ten counts were recorded for this clone. CDR3 sequence reads: CASSEEPQETQYF. The CDR3, as DNA: TGCGCCAGCAGTGAGGAGCCTCAAGAGACCCAGTACTTC. The chain carries TRBV10-2 and TRBJ2-5; D not resolved. V was trimmed by 2 bases and J by 2 bases, leaving 6 bases between them. CDR3 size: 13 residues. CDR1 is WSHSY, CDR2 SAAADI, per germline.

This clone was counted once. This sequence joins TRBV11-2 and TRBJ1-1; D is possibly TRBD1 (5 bases). Trimming stripped 5 bases from V and 1 base from J, with 8 bases between. There are 13 residues in the CDR3. CDR1 SGHAT and CDR2 FQNNGV come from the germline V gene. The CDR3 sequence is CASSLGQNTEAFF. DNA for the CDR3: TGTGCCAGCAGCCTCGGACAGAACACTGAAGCTTTCTTT.

CDR3 sequence reads: CASSFLAGVDTQYF. The DNA for the CDR3 is TGTGCCAGCAGCTTTCTAGCGGGAGTAGATACGCAGTATTTT. The J gene is TRBJ2-3, the V gene TRBV11-2; TRBD2 matches 10 bases. This CDR3 is 14 amino acids long. V was pared by 3 bases and J by 5 bases, with 2 bases of the junction left unmatched. The germline CDR1 and CDR2 sequences are SGHAT and FQNNGV.

The V call is TRBV6-1, the J call TRBJ1-2; D is perhaps TRBD1 (5 bases). The CDR3 extends over 17 amino acids. Germline CDR1 reads MNHNS; CDR2 reads SASEGT. V lost 2 bases and J 4 bases, leaving 20 bases between the germline ends. CDR3 amino acids: CASSESEGARVFYGYTF. CDR3 bases: TGTGCCAGCAGTGAATCGGAAGGGGCACGCGTATTCTATGGCTACACCTTC.

The rearrangement links TRBV7-9 to TRBJ1-1, with D possibly being TRBD1 (5 bases). V was shortened by 4 bases and J by 0 bases, with 21 bases between the two germline ends. CDR3 length equals 18 residues. Per the germline V gene, CDR1 is SEHNR and CDR2 is FQNEAQ (reference sequence). CDR3 sequence (DNA): TGTGCCAGCAGCTCGTGGGAAGACAGAGCCAACATGAACACTGAAGCTTTCTTT. Its protein is CASSSWEDRANMNTEAFF.

The chain couples TRBV6-4 to TRBJ2-2; the match to TRBD1 covers 8 bases. Looked up from germline, CDR1 is MRHNA and CDR2 is SNTAGT. Trimming at V came to 3 bases and at J to 4 bases, leaving 4 bases not matched to a gene. This CDR3 contains 15 residues. The CDR3 is CASSDRDRPTGELFF. CDR3 in DNA: TGTGCCAGCAGTGATAGGGACAGGCCCACCGGGGAGCTGTTTTTT.

The chain is built from TRBV18 and TRBJ2-1, with 7 nucleotides matching TRBD1. This CDR3 spans 12 amino acids. The germline V gene encodes CDR1 KGHSH and CDR2 LQKENI. The trim removed 6 bases at V and 14 bases at J, leaving 10 bases unmatched. The CDR3 region has the DNA TGTGCCAGCTCCCCCGTCGGGACAGCGGAGTTCTTC. Translated: CASSPVGTAEFF.

This sequence joins TRBV6-1 and TRBJ1-6, with TRBD1 matching over 10 bases. The trim removed 3 bases at V and 5 bases at J, leaving 4 bases unmatched. There are 16 residues in the CDR3. Germline lookup yields CDR1 MNHNS and CDR2 SASEGT. CDR3 amino acids: CASSEPDRGDNSPLHF. CDR3 DNA sequence: TGTGCCAGCAGTGAGCCGGACAGGGGGGATAATTCACCCCTCCACTTT.

This clone has a single count. V usage is TRBV7-8 and J usage is TRBJ1-6, with D possibly matching TRBD1 (6 bases). Looked up from germline, CDR1 is SGHVS and CDR2 is FQNEAQ. Between the trimmed V and J ends, which lost 1 base and 9 bases, there was a span of 13 bases. This CDR3 is built from 15 residues. In DNA form, the CDR3 reads TGTGCCAGCAGCTTAGACGGCAGGGGCGGTTCACCCCTCCACTTT. It yields the protein CASSLDGRGGSPLHF.

J is TRBJ2-3 and V is TRBV7-6; 7 bases fit TRBD2. Looked up from germline, CDR1 is SGHVS and CDR2 is FNYEAQ. This CDR3 is 15 amino acids long. V lost 11 bases and J lost 0; bases outside the gene matches: 11. The CDR3 DNA reads TGTGCCCCAGAGGTGGCGGGAGTGAGCACAGATACGCAGTATTTT. It codes for CAPEVAGVSTDTQYF.

This clone was found once. The chain couples TRBV15 to TRBJ1-1, with TRBD1 as a possible D gene (6 bases). The germline V gene encodes CDR1 LNHNV and CDR2 YYDKDF (reference sequence). This CDR3 has 16 amino acids. V gave up 0 bases and J gave up 7 bases, with 18 bases separating them. CDR3 amino acids: CATSRDWDTNEIEAFF. DNA of the CDR3: TGTGCCACCAGCAGAGATTGGGACACGAATGAGATTGAAGCTTTCTTT.

This clone has only a few counts. The chain links TRBV9 to TRBJ1-1; tentative D call: TRBD1 (5 bases). There are 13 residues in the CDR3. In germline, CDR1 is SGDLS, CDR2 YYNGEE. The V gene lost 1 base and the J gene lost 5 bases, with 9 bases spanning the gap. The CDR3 region has the DNA TGTGCCAGCAGCGTATCAGGGAGGACTGAAGCTTTCTTT. Its protein product is CASSVSGRTEAFF.

The J gene is TRBJ1-1, the V gene TRBV2; D may be TRBD1 (5 bases). This CDR3 spans 16 amino acids. Germline CDR1 and CDR2: SNHLY and FYNNEI. The germline V and J ends were trimmed by 6 bases and 0 bases, with 17 bases remaining between them. This CDR3 is CASSGVMTEMNTEAFF. CDR3 in DNA: TGTGCCAGCAGCGGCGTAATGACAGAAATGAACACTGAAGCTTTCTTT.

The rearrangement links TRBV12-3 or TRBV12-4 to TRBJ1-1, with no clear D. Trimming took 3 bases from V and 0 from J, leaving 5 bases between them. CDR3 size: 13 residues. CDR3 DNA: TGTGCCAGCAGTTTTCAGTTGAACACTGAAGCTTTCTTT. This gives the protein CASSFQLNTEAFF.

This clone was observed once. Written as DNA, the CDR3 is TGTGCCACCAACGCGGGCAGGGGGGTGTCTTCACCCCTCCACTTT. This translates into CATNAGRGVSSPLHF. The chain links TRBV2 to TRBJ1-6, with 7 bases identical to TRBD1. Per germline, CDR1 SNHLY and CDR2 FYNNEI. The V segment lost 10 bases and the J segment 9 bases; nucleotides outside the gene matches: 15. This CDR3 comprises 15 residues. The full variable domain, in which reference TRBV2 and TRBJ1-6 provide the parts outside the CDR3, is EPEVTQTPSHQVTQMGQEVILRCVPISNHLYFYWYRQILGQKVEFLVSFYNNEISEKSEIFDDQFSVERPDGSNFTLKIRSTKLEDSAMYFCATNAGRGVSSPLHFGNGTRLTVT.

The rearrangement joins TRBV18 to TRBJ1-4; no definite D call. CDR1 and CDR2 from the germline V gene are KGHSH and LQKENI. This CDR3 is built from 15 residues. The V gene lost 1 base and the J gene lost 4 bases, with 10 bases spanning the gap. The CDR3 nucleotides read TGTGCCAGCTCACCACAAGCAGCTGGTAATGAAAAACTGTTTTTT. Translating it yields CASSPQAAGNEKLFF.

The J gene is TRBJ1-2, the V gene TRBV30; D gene uncertain. The CDR3 extends over 15 amino acids. Germline CDR1 reads GTSNPN; CDR2 reads SVGIG (reference sequence). V was clipped by 5 bases and J by 7 bases, with 23 bases between them. The CDR3 region is CAWCPLGSRLVGYTF. CDR3 nucleotide sequence: TGTGCCTGGTGCCCCTTGGGAAGCAGGCTTGTTGGCTACACCTTC.

The rearrangement joins TRBV4-1 to TRBJ1-5, with D hard to call. Trimming removed 0 bases at V and 7 bases at J, with 19 bases between. The germline V gene has CDR1 MGHRA and CDR2 YSYEKL. CDR3 length: 17 amino acids. The CDR3 sequence is CASSQDSRELIRQPQHF. For the CDR3, the DNA is TGCGCCAGCAGCCAAGATTCCCGGGAATTAATCAGGCAGCCCCAGCATTTT.

The V and J genes are TRBV7-9 and TRBJ2-3; D tentatively fits TRBD1 or TRBD2 (5 bases each). The CDR3 has 13 amino acids. Germline-derived CDR1 and CDR2 are SEHNR and FQNEAQ (reference sequence). V lost 8 bases, J lost 4 bases, and 13 bases lay in between. CDR3 bases: TGTGCCAGCGGGGAACGAGGGGCAGATACGCAGTATTTT. Its translation: CASGERGADTQYF.

This chain links TRBV7-6 with TRBJ1-2; 9 bases are shared with TRBD1. V trimming: 5 bases; J trimming: 1 base; junction bases outside the gene matches: 8. The CDR3 has 16 amino acids. CDR1 is SGHVS, CDR2 FNYEAQ, per germline. CDR3 residues: CASSPRGTGRNYGYTF. The CDR3, as DNA: TGTGCCAGCAGCCCAAGGGGGACAGGGCGTAACTATGGCTACACCTTC.